One sample yielded the 13 T cell receptor beta chains listed below, sequenced in a study of T-cell reconstitution after alpha-beta-depleted transplantation in children. Molecular barcoding with unique molecular identifiers was used for the TCRbeta library. A single record per CDR3 protein comes from TCRdb applying MiXCR to the PCR reads. The repertoire holds hundreds of thousands of distinct CDR3 sequences, with about 10% as singletons. Specimen: PBMCs, collected before TCRalphabeta/CD19-depleted stem cell transplant. These receptors were obtained from a child aged 2 to 9 with inherited bone marrow failure, due to receive a stem cell transplant.

This clonotype has ten or more counts. This chain joins TRBV6-1 and TRBJ2-7; weak D call: TRBD2 (5 bases). This CDR3 is built from 16 residues. In germline, CDR1 is MNHNS, CDR2 SASEGT. The V end was cut by 6 bases, the J end by 4 bases, with 22 bases between. CDR3 residues: CASSFASTNPGYEQYF. CDR3 coding DNA: TGTGCCAGCAGCTTCGCTAGCACCAACCCCGGTTACGAGCAGTACTTC.

This clonotype was observed at least ten times. V is TRBV28 and J is TRBJ2-7; 9 bases line up with TRBD2. This CDR3 region has 18 residues. Germline V gene lookup returns CDR1 MDHEN and CDR2 SYDVKM. Trimming removed 6 bases from V and 7 bases from J; junction bases left unmatched: 22. The CDR3 region is CASSLRGLAGVRVEEQYF. The CDR3 nucleotides are TGTGCCAGCAGCCTCAGGGGATTAGCGGGGGTTCGGGTTGAAGAGCAGTACTTC.

This clonotype showed up many times. Compared with germline, one end of the junction differs, possibly owing to a read error. The chain carries TRBV5-1 and TRBJ2-1; D may be TRBD1 or TRBD2 (6 bases each). The CDR3 spans 16 residues. Germline V gene lookup returns CDR1 SGHRS and CDR2 YFSETQ. CDR3 sequence reads: CANRRTLGGLYNEHFF. The CDR3 DNA is TGCGCCAACCGACGGACCCTCGGGGGCCTCTACAATGAGCATTTCTTC. Supplemented by reference TRBV5-1 and TRBJ2-1, the full variable domain reads KAGVTQTPRYLIKTRGQQVTLSCSPISGHRSVSWYQQTPGQGLQFLFEYFSETQRNKGNFPGRFSGRQFSNSRSEMNVSTLELGDSALYLCANRRTLGGLYNEHFFGPGTRLTVL.

Ten or more counts support this clonotype. The chain recombines TRBV27 with TRBJ1-1; no clear D gene. V was cut by 3 bases and J by 5 bases, with 10 bases left in between. Germline-derived CDR1 and CDR2 are MNHEY and SMNVEV (reference sequence). This CDR3 spans 13 amino acids. The CDR3 here is CASSFGPWTEAFF. CDR3 DNA sequence: TGTGCCAGCAGTTTCGGCCCGTGGACTGAAGCTTTCTTT.

The gene calls are TRBV7-2 and TRBJ2-7, with D hard to call. V lost 3 bases and J 4 bases, leaving 19 bases between the germline ends. Looked up from germline, CDR1 is SGHTA and CDR2 is FQGNSA. The CDR3 covers 16 residues. Written as DNA, the CDR3 is TGTGCCAGCAGCTTTAGGCCGGTCACTCGCTTATACGAGCAGTACTTC. It yields the protein CASSFRPVTRLYEQYF.

This clonotype has a count of ten or more. The gene calls are TRBV20-1 and TRBJ2-1, with D hard to call. The CDR3 is made up of 14 amino acids. CDR1 DFQATT and CDR2 SNEGSKA come from the germline V gene (reference sequence). V gave up 5 bases and J gave up 3 bases, with 14 bases separating them. CDR3: CSADSKENYNEQFF. For the CDR3, the DNA is TGCAGTGCTGACTCTAAAGAAAACTACAATGAGCAGTTCTTC.

This clonotype was seen a handful of times. This rearrangement joins TRBV7-9 to TRBJ2-1, with 8 bases aligning to TRBD1. Trimming at V came to 4 bases and at J to 3 bases, leaving 5 bases not matched to a gene. CDR3 length equals 15 residues. Germline CDR1 SEHNR, CDR2 FQNEAQ (reference sequence). CDR3 DNA sequence: TGTGCCAGCAGCTCCGGACAGGGAGGCTACAATGAGCAGTTCTTC. The encoded protein is CASSSGQGGYNEQFF.

V is TRBV27 and J is TRBJ2-2, with 9 bases aligning to TRBD1. Trimming removed 6 bases from V and 5 bases from J; junction bases left unmatched: 4. The germline gives CDR1 MNHEY, CDR2 SMNVEV (reference sequence). There are 14 residues in the CDR3. The DNA for the CDR3 is TGTGCCAGCAGACAGGGGGCGAGAACCGGGGAGCTGTTTTTT. Protein product: CASRQGARTGELFF.

This clonotype was counted many times. The chain uses TRBV7-9 and TRBJ1-4; TRBD1 agrees at 7 bases. The CDR3 consists of 15 residues. Trimming at V came to 5 bases and at J to 5 bases, leaving 8 bases not matched to a gene. Germline-derived CDR1 and CDR2 are SEHNR and FQNEAQ (reference sequence). The CDR3 sequence: CASSPPGQRNEKLFF. The CDR3 bases are TGTGCCAGCAGCCCTCCGGGACAGAGGAATGAAAAACTGTTTTTT.

In this sample, this clonotype turned up many times. The rearrangement joins TRBV28 to TRBJ1-5, with no clear D. Germline CDR1 is MDHEN and CDR2 is SYDVKM. V was shortened by 5 bases and J by 6 bases, with 17 bases between the two germline ends. This CDR3 is 15 amino acids long. The CDR3 bases are TGTGCCAGCAGTCTATCACTCGGAAGCGTTCAGCCCCAGCATTTT. It encodes CASSLSLGSVQPQHF.

This clonotype was detected ten times or more. The genes are TRBV29-1 and TRBJ2-7; no definite D call. Trimming pared 0 bases from V and 1 base from J, leaving 10 bases between. This CDR3 region has 14 residues. Germline CDR1 is SQVTM and CDR2 is ANQGSEA. This CDR3 is CSVEDGRQSYEQYF. The CDR3 DNA reads as TGCAGCGTTGAAGATGGGCGGCAGTCCTACGAGCAGTACTTC.

This clonotype was detected ten times or more. The V call is TRBV7-9, the J call TRBJ2-1; D gene uncertain. CDR3 size: 19 residues. Trimming left V 5 bases short and J 2 bases short, with 25 bases between. Per the germline V gene, CDR1 is SEHNR and CDR2 is FQNEAQ (reference sequence). The CDR3 DNA reads as TGTGCCAGCAGCCTCCCAGGTGTTGGGCGAATTACCGCCTACAATGAGCAGTTCTTC. Its protein is CASSLPGVGRITAYNEQFF. The full variable domain, with the rest looked up from reference TRBV7-9 and TRBJ2-1, is DTGVSQNPRHKITKRGQNVTFRCDPISEHNRLYWYRQTLGQGPEFLTYFQNEAQLEKSRLLSDRFSAERPKGSFSTLEIQRTEQGDSAMYLCASSLPGVGRITAYNEQFFGPGTRLTVL.

Many counts were recorded for this clonotype. The V and J genes are TRBV24-1 and TRBJ2-3; 7 nucleotides agree with TRBD1. J gave up 3 bases and V 4 bases, and 3 bases lay outside the gene matches. From germline, CDR1 is KGHDR and CDR2 SFDVKD. The CDR3 covers 14 residues. The CDR3 spells CATSEARGTDTQYF. Written as DNA, the CDR3 is TGTGCCACCAGTGAGGCCAGGGGGACAGATACGCAGTATTTT.